Only one count was recorded for the clone carrying this TCR beta chain. From the reads, TCRdb called clonotypes with MiXCR, one entry per CDR3 protein. The sample consists of roughly 600,000 distinct CDR3 sequences, 24% of them appearing once. This record belongs to a study of T cell repertoires in cytomegalovirus infection. Study overall: Based on public TCR beta signatures, there were indications of CMV infection and of a matching HLA type.

This CDR3 has 13 amino acids. Germline loops: CDR1 MNHEY, CDR2 SVGAGI. Trimming removed 6 bases from V and 5 bases from J; junction bases left unmatched: 6. The source of this sequence is a human donor in good health (CMV status not recorded). Some clones in this sample may be carry-over from other donors' samples. The sequenced material came from CD8+ T cells from PBMCs. The rearrangement uses TRBV6-5 and TRBJ1-1; 7 bases fit TRBD1. The CDR3 loop is CASRPGGDTEAFF. In nucleotides, the CDR3 is TGTGCCAGCAGGCCAGGGGGGGATACTGAAGCTTTCTTT.